The 19 T cell receptor beta chains listed next were all sequenced from one sample in a study of OX40 agonist ivuxolimab in advanced cancers. Clones were read by immunoSEQ multiplex PCR, and TCRdb kept only the in-frame ones, dropping some. The table has tens of thousands of clones, 85% to 95% seen once. The sample in question was CD4+ or CD8+ T cells sorted from blood, obtained in a trial of the OX40 agonist ivuxolimab. These receptors were collected from an adult with an advanced solid tumor such as melanoma, head and neck, liver or kidney cancer.

The V call is TRBV30, the J call TRBJ2-7; no reliable D call. CDR1 and CDR2 from the germline V gene are GTSNPN and SVGIG (reference sequence). CDR3 length: 12 amino acids. Trimming removed 1 base from V and 4 bases from J, with 8 bases in between. The CDR3 DNA is TGTGCCTGGAGTGGGCCGAGTTACGAGCAGTACTTC. It specifies CAWSGPSYEQYF.

CDR3 region: CAWMGTRGKNIQYF. The CDR3 DNA sequence: TGTGCCTGGATGGGGACGAGAGGCAAAAACATTCAGTACTTC. The genes are TRBV30 and TRBJ2-4; D is possibly TRBD1 or TRBD2 (5 bases each). V lost 4 bases and J 3 bases, leaving 13 bases between the germline ends. The CDR3 length is 14 residues. Per the germline V gene, CDR1 is GTSNPN and CDR2 is SVGIG (reference sequence).

This rearrangement joins TRBV6-6 to TRBJ2-7; 7 positions match TRBD2. This CDR3 is 13 amino acids long. The germline V gene encodes CDR1 MNHNY and CDR2 SVGAGI (reference sequence). Unmatched junction bases numbered 11, after V lost 9 bases and J lost 6 bases. The CDR3, as DNA: TGTGCCAGTGAAAGCGGGATATTTTCCGAGCAGTACTTC. It translates to CASESGIFSEQYF.

J is TRBJ1-1 and V is TRBV7-2, with 12 bases lining up with TRBD1. The junction had 10 bases not matched to a gene; V was cut back by 5 bases and J by 0 bases. CDR1 and CDR2 (germline): SGHTA, FQGNSA. This CDR3 spans 18 amino acids. This CDR3 is CASSEDSGQGALNTEAFF. In DNA form, the CDR3 reads TGTGCCAGCAGCGAAGACTCGGGACAGGGGGCCCTGAACACTGAAGCTTTCTTT.

The chain carries TRBV30 and TRBJ2-7; D is ambiguous. Trimming stripped 1 base from V and 2 bases from J, with 9 bases between. The CDR3 totals 13 residues. CDR1 GTSNPN and CDR2 SVGIG come from the germline V gene (reference sequence). CDR3 nucleotides: TGTGCCTGGAGTGCAGAGAACCCCTACGAGCAGTACTTC. Its protein product is CAWSAENPYEQYF.

The chain carries TRBV7-9 and TRBJ2-1, with D perhaps matching TRBD2 (6 bases). The V end was cut by 7 bases, the J end by 8 bases, with 30 bases between. Germline V gene data show CDR1 as SEHNR and CDR2 as FQNEAQ (reference sequence). The CDR3 totals 18 residues. CDR3 protein: CASTTLWGENIGGDEQFF. CDR3 bases: TGTGCCAGCACCACCCTGTGGGGGGAGAATATAGGCGGGGATGAGCAGTTCTTC.

V gene TRBV10-3 combines with J gene TRBJ2-1, with TRBD2 matching 9 bases. Unmatched junction bases numbered 2, after V lost 2 bases and J lost 3 bases. This CDR3 is built from 15 residues. Germline V gene data show CDR1 as ENHRY and CDR2 as SYGVKD. This CDR3 reads CAISEVAGDYNEQFF. The CDR3 DNA reads as TGTGCCATCAGTGAGGTAGCGGGAGACTACAATGAGCAGTTCTTC.

This clone was recorded a few times. This chain connects TRBV9 to TRBJ2-5; D gene ambiguous. Germline values: CDR1 SGDLS, CDR2 YYNGEE. Trimming removed 4 bases at V and 4 bases at J, with 11 bases between. CDR3 size: 13 residues. The CDR3 loop is CASSFPGLETQYF. The CDR3 bases are TGTGCCAGCAGCTTTCCGGGCCTAGAGACCCAGTACTTC. The whole variable domain, remainder taken from reference TRBV9 and TRBJ2-5, is DSGVTQTPKHLITATGQRVTLRCSPRSGDLSVYWYQQSLDQGLQFLIQYYNGEERAKGNILERFSAQQFPDLHSELNLSSLELGDSALYFCASSFPGLETQYFGPGTRLLVL.

The rearrangement uses TRBV4-2 and TRBJ2-7; 8 bases match TRBD2. Germline V gene lookup returns CDR1 LGHNA and CDR2 YNFKEQ. This CDR3 has 16 amino acids. V lost 1 base to trimming and J lost 7 bases; unmatched junction nucleotides: 12. The DNA for the CDR3 is TGTGCCAGCAGCCAAGGGGCGAGTAGCGGGGCCGAGGAGCAGTACTTC. Translated: CASSQGASSGAEEQYF.

This clone has just a few counts. V gene TRBV14 combines with J gene TRBJ1-5; D is ambiguous. CDR3 size: 8 residues. The germline gives CDR1 SGHDN, CDR2 FVKESK. Trimming took off 10 bases at V and 15 bases at J, with 10 bases between the two ends. In nucleotides, the CDR3 is TGTGCCACCGGGCGTGTGCATTTT. Translating it yields CATGRVHF.

The V call is TRBV28, the J call TRBJ2-1; 7 nucleotides match TRBD1. CDR1 and CDR2 (germline): MDHEN, SYDVKM. The CDR3 loop spans 19 amino acids. With V trimmed by 5 bases and J by 0 bases, 16 bases remained unmatched. CDR3 sequence: CASSLKVFGQASSYNEQFF. CDR3 bases: TGTGCCAGCAGTCTGAAAGTATTCGGACAGGCGAGCTCCTACAATGAGCAGTTCTTC.

V is TRBV29-1 and J is TRBJ2-1; no clear D. Trimming cost V 4 bases and J 0 bases, with 1 base left between them. This CDR3 is 11 amino acids long. CDR1 and CDR2 (germline): SQVTM, ANQGSEA. The CDR3 nucleotides read TGCAGCGTTGGCTCCTACAATGAGCAGTTCTTC. This encodes CSVGSYNEQFF.

This clone came up once. This chain connects TRBV28 to TRBJ1-1; TRBD1 aligns across 11 bases. V gave up 3 bases and J gave up 8 bases; unmatched junction bases: 8. CDR3 length equals 15 residues. Germline V lookup: CDR1 MDHEN, CDR2 SYDVKM. As DNA, the CDR3 is TGTGCCAGCAGTTTCCCGGGACAGGGGGAACTAGAAGCTTTCTTT. Amino acid sequence: CASSFPGQGELEAFF.

The genes are TRBV30 and TRBJ1-5, with 9 positions matching TRBD1. This CDR3 has 15 amino acids. After removal of 0 bases from V and 7 bases from J, the junction contained 7 bases not matched to a gene. Germline V gene data show CDR1 as GTSNPN and CDR2 as SVGIG (reference sequence). DNA of the CDR3: TGTGCCTGGAGTGTACAAGGACAGGGGTACCAGCCCCAGCATTTT. Translated: CAWSVQGQGYQPQHF.

This clone has only a few counts. V usage is TRBV19 and J usage is TRBJ1-2; a possible D gene is TRBD1 (6 bases). Germline V gene lookup returns CDR1 LNHDA and CDR2 SQIVND (reference sequence). This CDR3 region has 13 residues. Trimming cost V 5 bases and J 7 bases, with 14 bases left between them. Written as DNA, the CDR3 is TGTGCCAGTAGTTTCCGGGACACCGTTGGCTACACCTTC. It codes for CASSFRDTVGYTF.

This clone appeared a few times. J is TRBJ1-5 and V is TRBV4-1; D not certain. V dropped 4 bases and J dropped 2 bases, with 9 bases sitting between them. The CDR3 runs to 14 residues. Germline V CDR1 and CDR2: MGHRA, YSYEKL. The CDR3: CASSPAGGNQPQHF. CDR3 DNA: TGCGCCAGCAGCCCGGCCGGGGGCAATCAGCCCCAGCATTTT.

The rearrangement uses TRBV7-3 and TRBJ2-5; D not certain. Germline CDR1 is SGHTA and CDR2 is FQGTGA. The CDR3 extends over 13 amino acids. The V end lost 2 bases, the J end lost 5 bases, and 9 bases lay between the germline ends. The CDR3 DNA is TGTGCCAGCAGCTTAGATGTTAGGGAGACCCAGTACTTC. This sequence encodes CASSLDVRETQYF.

The table lists this clone with a count of one. The rearrangement joins TRBV5-8 to TRBJ2-5; D gene ambiguous. V was pared by 4 bases and J by 1 base, with 17 bases between. Germline CDR1 SGHTS, CDR2 YDEGEE. The CDR3 is made up of 16 amino acids. As DNA, the CDR3 is TGTGCCAGCAGCAGTTGGACGGGTTCCCCCCAAGAGACCCAGTACTTC. Its protein product is CASSSWTGSPQETQYF.

The chain carries TRBV2 and TRBJ2-1; D is perhaps TRBD2 (5 bases). The CDR3 totals 12 residues. Germline V gene lookup returns CDR1 SNHLY and CDR2 FYNNEI. V dropped 3 bases and J dropped 12 bases, with 12 bases sitting between them. The CDR3 loop reads CASSDGVAGQFF. The CDR3 DNA sequence: TGTGCCAGCAGTGATGGAGTGGCGGGGCAGTTCTTC.